These T cell receptor beta chains were read from a single sample in a study of shared clonotypes between healthy human individuals. TCRdb's table, derived via immunoSEQ multiplex PCR, lists solely in-frame clones and lacks some. The sample records roughly 2,300,000 clones, under 95% being singletons. Sequencing was done on a sample of naive CD4+ T cells from PBMCs. The receptors come from a man between 18 and 29 years old in good health. Some clones in this sample may be carry-over from other donors' samples. The CDR3 runs from the conserved cysteine through the conserved F or W. D genes are given only for firm matches. Rows may omit the clone size; those that give it use once, few, many or a size class.

>.|.|TRBJ1-1|TRBV2
CASSEDSLMNTEAFF
TGTGCCAGCAGTGAGGACAGCCTAATGAACACTGAAGCTTTCTTT
>.|.|TRBJ1-2|TRBV7-8
CASSRGGSGYTF
TGTGCCAGCAGCCGTGGAGGAAGCGGCTACACCTTC
>.|.|TRBJ2-7|TRBV12-2
CASRLAPDEQYF
TGTGCAAGTCGCTTAGCGCCCGACGAGCAGTACTTC
>TRBD1|.|TRBJ1-1|TRBV6-1
CASSDRVGTEAFF
TGTGCCAGCAGCGACAGGGTGGGCACTGAAGCTTTCTTT
>TRBD1|.|TRBJ2-7|TRBV5-1
CASSPGTGVYEQYF
TGCGCCAGCAGCCCAGGGACAGGGGTATACGAGCAGTACTTC
>TRBD1|.|TRBJ2-1|TRBV27
CASSLGQGSYNEQFF
TGTGCCAGCAGTTTAGGACAGGGGTCGTACAATGAGCAGTTCTTC
>TRBD1|.|TRBJ1-2|TRBV7-9
CASSLRRGQGAVGYTF
TGTGCCAGCAGCCTAAGGCGGGGACAGGGGGCTGTGGGCTACACCTTC
>.|.|TRBJ2-2|TRBV7-9
CASSSPWGELFF
TGTGCCAGCAGCTCCCCCTGGGGGGAGCTGTTTTTT
>TRBD2|.|TRBJ2-3|TRBV5-1
CASSRGLAGGPGTDTQYF
TGCGCCAGCAGCCGGGGACTAGCGGGAGGGCCGGGGACAGATACGCAGTATTTT
>.|.|TRBJ2-2|TRBV25-1
CASSESVGGNTGELFF
TGTGCCAGCAGTGAATCTGTGGGTGGGAACACCGGGGAGCTGTTTTTT
>.|.|TRBJ1-1|TRBV5-4
CASSGAGEPSVIAFF
TGTGCCAGCAGCGGGGCAGGGGAACCCTCCGTGATAGCTTTCTTT
>TRBD2|.|TRBJ2-1|TRBV9
CASRLGLAGWDEQFF
TGTGCCAGCAGACTAGGACTAGCGGGGTGGGATGAGCAGTTCTTC
>.|.|TRBJ2-1|TRBV6-5
CVSSLSGGAYNEQFF
TGTGTCAGCAGCTTAAGCGGCGGTGCCTACAATGAGCAGTTCTTC
>.|.|TRBJ2-6|TRBV7-3
CASSSLDWFGANVLTF
TGTGCCAGCAGCTCACTAGACTGGTTTGGGGCCAACGTCCTGACTTTC
>TRBD2|.|TRBJ2-1|TRBV5-1
CASSFRAAGTTQDNEQFF
TGCGCCAGCAGCTTCAGGGCGGCCGGGACTACGCAGGACAATGAGCAGTTCTTC
>.|once|TRBJ2-5|TRBV19
CASSRNFGTQYF
TGTGCCAGTAGTCGCAATTTCGGGACCCAGTACTTC
>.|.|TRBJ2-3|TRBV29-1
CSGERSDTQYF
TGCAGCGGAGAACGCTCAGATACGCAGTATTTT
>.|.|TRBJ2-1|TRBV5-1
CASSLEGEQFF
TGCGCCAGCAGCTTGGAGGGCGAGCAGTTCTTC
>.|.|TRBJ1-3|TRBV5-6
CASSLGQLSGNTIYF
TGTGCCAGCAGCTTGGGACAGCTCTCTGGAAACACCATATATTTT
>.|.|TRBJ2-6|TRBV27
CASSWISGANVLTF
TGTGCCAGCAGTTGGATCTCTGGGGCCAACGTCCTGACTTTC
>.|.|TRBJ1-2|TRBV4-1
CASSQNLWVGNYGYTF
TGCGCCAGCAGCCAAAATCTTTGGGTTGGAAACTATGGCTACACCTTC
>.|.|TRBJ2-6|TRBV7-9
CASSPGQPGANVLTF
TGTGCCAGCAGCCCGGGACAACCTGGGGCCAACGTCCTGACTTTC
>.|.|TRBJ2-2|TRBV9
CASSVDRGGNTGELFF
TGTGCCAGCAGCGTAGATAGGGGCGGGAACACCGGGGAGCTGTTTTTT